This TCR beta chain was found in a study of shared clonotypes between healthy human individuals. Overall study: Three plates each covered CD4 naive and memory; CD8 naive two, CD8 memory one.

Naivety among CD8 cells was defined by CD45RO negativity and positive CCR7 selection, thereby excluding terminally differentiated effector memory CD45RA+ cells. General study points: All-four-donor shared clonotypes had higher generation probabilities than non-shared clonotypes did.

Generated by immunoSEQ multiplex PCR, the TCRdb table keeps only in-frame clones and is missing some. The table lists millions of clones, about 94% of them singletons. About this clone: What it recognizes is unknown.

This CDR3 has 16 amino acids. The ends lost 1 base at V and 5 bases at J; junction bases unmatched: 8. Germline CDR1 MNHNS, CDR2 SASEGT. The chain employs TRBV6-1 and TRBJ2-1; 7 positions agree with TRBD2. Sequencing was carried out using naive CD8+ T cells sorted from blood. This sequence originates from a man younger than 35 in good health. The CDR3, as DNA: TGTGCCAGCAGTGAAGTGAGCGGGGCGAACAACAATGAGCAGTTCTTC. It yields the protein CASSEVSGANNNEQFF.